A single sample is the source of the 10 T cell receptor beta chains below, sequenced in a study of shared T cell receptors in the human thymus. Profiling relied on immunoSEQ multiplex PCR, and the TCRdb table lists in-frame clones only, not all of them. Among about 660,000 clones listed, around 87% were seen once. Separately, the same data were catalogued under a study of human thymus T cells.

What was sequenced was thymocytes. The receptors stem from a boy less than two years old with a congenital heart defect.

V is TRBV4-3 and J is TRBJ2-1; a possible D gene is TRBD2 (6 bases). This CDR3 is built from 15 residues. V lost 3 bases to trimming and J lost 0 bases, with 9 bases between them. The germline gives CDR1 LGHNA, CDR2 YSLEER. The CDR3 here is CASSQVADSYNEQFF. CDR3 sequence (DNA): TGCGCCAGCAGCCAGGTAGCGGACTCCTACAATGAGCAGTTCTTC.

This chain connects TRBV19 to TRBJ2-3, with TRBD2 identical over 10 bases. The CDR3 runs 17 residues. Germline V gene data show CDR1 as LNHDA and CDR2 as SQIVND (reference sequence). V lost 4 bases to trimming and J lost 4 bases; unmatched junction nucleotides: 11. The CDR3 is CASSTPGLAEMADTQYF. Here the CDR3 DNA reads TGTGCCAGTAGTACCCCCGGACTAGCGGAAATGGCAGATACGCAGTATTTT.

The genes are TRBV2 and TRBJ2-3; tentative D call: TRBD2 (5 bases). Germline CDR1 and CDR2: SNHLY and FYNNEI. The ends were cut back, 7 bases at V and 4 bases at J, with 15 bases in the middle. The CDR3 is 14 residues long. CDR3 DNA sequence: TGTGCCAGCATTGGAGGCGAGGAGCCAGATACGCAGTATTTT. It yields the protein CASIGGEEPDTQYF.

The chain employs TRBV9 and TRBJ2-3, with TRBD2 identical over 8 bases. This CDR3 spans 19 amino acids. The junction had 13 bases not matched to a gene; V was cut back by 1 base and J by 0 bases. CDR1 is SGDLS and CDR2 is YYNGEE in the germline V gene. CDR3 sequence: CASSVFLAGVITSTDTQYF. CDR3 coding DNA: TGTGCCAGCAGCGTATTTCTAGCGGGCGTAATTACTAGCACAGATACGCAGTATTTT. Full variable domain (rest looked up from reference TRBV9 and TRBJ2-3): DSGVTQTPKHLITATGQRVTLRCSPRSGDLSVYWYQQSLDQGLQFLIQYYNGEERAKGNILERFSAQQFPDLHSELNLSSLELGDSALYFCASSVFLAGVITSTDTQYFGPGTRLTVL.

The rearrangement joins TRBV4-1 to TRBJ2-3; TRBD2 agrees at 8 bases. V dropped 3 bases and J dropped 4; count of bases not matched to a gene: 6. The CDR3 length is 15 residues. Germline CDR1 is MGHRA and CDR2 is YSYEKL. The CDR3 DNA is TGCGCCAGCAGCCAGCCGGGACTAGTTCCAGATACGCAGTATTTT. Its protein product is CASSQPGLVPDTQYF.

The V gene is TRBV13, the J gene TRBJ1-1, with unresolved D. The germline V gene encodes CDR1 PRHDT and CDR2 FYEKMQ (reference sequence). This CDR3 is 16 amino acids long. V was trimmed by 6 bases and J by 1 base, leaving 18 bases between them. CDR3 loop: CASRSLGRVWNTEAFF. The CDR3 coding sequence is TGTGCCAGCAGATCGTTAGGGAGGGTTTGGAACACTGAAGCTTTCTTT.

The V and J genes are TRBV4-1 and TRBJ2-5; 11 bases are a match to TRBD2. The germline V gene encodes CDR1 MGHRA and CDR2 YSYEKL. V lost 2 bases, J lost 3 bases, and 5 bases stayed unmatched. The CDR3 loop spans 16 amino acids. CDR3 region: CASSQPGLADEETQYF. For the CDR3, the DNA is TGCGCCAGCAGCCAACCGGGACTAGCGGACGAAGAGACCCAGTACTTC.

The chain has TRBV5-5 and TRBJ1-2; maybe TRBD1 (5 bases). The CDR3 is made up of 13 amino acids. V lost 4 bases to trimming and J lost 5 bases, with 12 bases between them. Germline V gene data show CDR1 as SGHKS and CDR2 as YYEKEE (reference sequence). CDR3 nucleotides: TGTGCCAGCAGCCTGATTGGGGCGTATGGCTACACCTTC. Translating it yields CASSLIGAYGYTF. The full variable domain, with the rest looked up from reference TRBV5-5 and TRBJ1-2, is DAGVTQSPTHLIKTRGQQVTLRCSPISGHKSVSWYQQVLGQGPQFIFQYYEKEERGRGNFPDRFSARQFPNYSSELNVNALLLGDSALYLCASSLIGAYGYTFGSGTRLTVV.

The J gene is TRBJ1-5, the V gene TRBV12-5, with D uncertain. Germline V gene data show CDR1 as LGHNT and CDR2 as FRNRAP. V lost 0 bases and J lost 3, with 9 bases in between. The CDR3 loop spans 15 amino acids. The CDR3 sequence is CASGLVETLNQPQHF. CDR3 coding DNA: TGTGCTAGTGGTTTGGTAGAGACTCTCAATCAGCCCCAGCATTTT.

The chain has TRBV19 and TRBJ2-1, with 7 bases that match TRBD1. The CDR3 contains 14 residues. V shed 3 bases, J shed 5 bases, and the junction held 4 bases outside the gene matches. Germline V gene sequence: CDR1 LNHDA, CDR2 SQIVND (reference sequence). As DNA, the CDR3 is TGTGCCAGTAGTATCCCGGGACAGAACAATGAGCAGTTCTTC. It translates to CASSIPGQNNEQFF.